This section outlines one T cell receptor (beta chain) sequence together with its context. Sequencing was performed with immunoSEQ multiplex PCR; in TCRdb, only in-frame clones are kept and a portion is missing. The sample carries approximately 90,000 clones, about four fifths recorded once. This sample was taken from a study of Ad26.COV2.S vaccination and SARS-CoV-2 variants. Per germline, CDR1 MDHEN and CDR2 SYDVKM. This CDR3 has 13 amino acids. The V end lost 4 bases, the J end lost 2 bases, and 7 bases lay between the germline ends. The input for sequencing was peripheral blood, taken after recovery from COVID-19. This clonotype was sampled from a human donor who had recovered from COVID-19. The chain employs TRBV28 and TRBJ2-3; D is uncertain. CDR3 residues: CASSSPPTDTQYF. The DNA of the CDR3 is TGTGCCAGCAGTTCCCCACCCACAGATACGCAGTATTTT.